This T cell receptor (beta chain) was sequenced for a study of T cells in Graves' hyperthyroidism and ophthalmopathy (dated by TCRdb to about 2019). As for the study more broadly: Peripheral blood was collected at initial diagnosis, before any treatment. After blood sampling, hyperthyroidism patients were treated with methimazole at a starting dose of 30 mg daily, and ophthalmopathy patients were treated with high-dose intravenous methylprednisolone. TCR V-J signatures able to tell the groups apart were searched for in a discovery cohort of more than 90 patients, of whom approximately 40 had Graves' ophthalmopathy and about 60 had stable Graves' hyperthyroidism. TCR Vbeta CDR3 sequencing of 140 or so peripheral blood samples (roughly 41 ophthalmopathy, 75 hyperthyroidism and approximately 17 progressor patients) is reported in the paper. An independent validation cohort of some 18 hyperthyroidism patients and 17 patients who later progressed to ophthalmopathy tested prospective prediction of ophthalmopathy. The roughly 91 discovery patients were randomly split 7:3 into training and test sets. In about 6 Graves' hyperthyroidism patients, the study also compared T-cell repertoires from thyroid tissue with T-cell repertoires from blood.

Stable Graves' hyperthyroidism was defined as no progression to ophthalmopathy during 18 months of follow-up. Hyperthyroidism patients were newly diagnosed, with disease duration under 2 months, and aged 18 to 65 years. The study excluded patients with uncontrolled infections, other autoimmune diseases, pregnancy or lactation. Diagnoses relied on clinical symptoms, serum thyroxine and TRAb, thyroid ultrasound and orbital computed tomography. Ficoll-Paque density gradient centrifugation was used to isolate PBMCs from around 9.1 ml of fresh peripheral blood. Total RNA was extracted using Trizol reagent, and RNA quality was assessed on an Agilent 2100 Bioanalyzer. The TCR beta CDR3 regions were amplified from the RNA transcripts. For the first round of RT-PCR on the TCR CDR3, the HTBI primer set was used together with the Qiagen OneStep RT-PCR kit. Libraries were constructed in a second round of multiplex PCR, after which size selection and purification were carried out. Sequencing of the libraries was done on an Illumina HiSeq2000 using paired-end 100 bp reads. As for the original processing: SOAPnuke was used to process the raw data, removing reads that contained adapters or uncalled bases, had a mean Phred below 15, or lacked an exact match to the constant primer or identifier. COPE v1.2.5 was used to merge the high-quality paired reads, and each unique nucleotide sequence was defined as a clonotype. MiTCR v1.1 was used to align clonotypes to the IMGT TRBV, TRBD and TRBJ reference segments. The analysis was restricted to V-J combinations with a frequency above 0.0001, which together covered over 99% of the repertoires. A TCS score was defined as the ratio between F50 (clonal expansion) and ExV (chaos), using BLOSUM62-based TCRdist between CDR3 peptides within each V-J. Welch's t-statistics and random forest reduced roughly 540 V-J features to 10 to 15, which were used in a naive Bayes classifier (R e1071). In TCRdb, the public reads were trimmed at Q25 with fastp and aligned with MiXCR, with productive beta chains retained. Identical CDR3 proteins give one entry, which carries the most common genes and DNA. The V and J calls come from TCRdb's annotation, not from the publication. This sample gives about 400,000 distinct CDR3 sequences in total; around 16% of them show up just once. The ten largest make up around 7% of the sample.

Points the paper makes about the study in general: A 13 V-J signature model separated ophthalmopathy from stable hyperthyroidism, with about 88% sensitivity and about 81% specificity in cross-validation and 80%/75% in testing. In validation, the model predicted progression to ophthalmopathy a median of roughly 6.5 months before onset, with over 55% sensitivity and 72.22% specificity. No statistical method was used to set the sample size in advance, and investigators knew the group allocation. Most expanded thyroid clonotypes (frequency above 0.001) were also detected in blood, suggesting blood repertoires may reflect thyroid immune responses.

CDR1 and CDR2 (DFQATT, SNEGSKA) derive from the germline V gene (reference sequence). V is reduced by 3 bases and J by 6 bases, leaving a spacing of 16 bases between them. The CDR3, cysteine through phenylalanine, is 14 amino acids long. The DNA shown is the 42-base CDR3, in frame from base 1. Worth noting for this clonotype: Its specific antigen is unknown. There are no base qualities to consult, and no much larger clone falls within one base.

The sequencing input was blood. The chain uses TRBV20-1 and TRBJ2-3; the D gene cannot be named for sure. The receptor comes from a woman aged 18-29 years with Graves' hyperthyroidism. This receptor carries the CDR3 CSARGLGLGDTQYF. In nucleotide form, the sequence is TGCAGTGCTAGGGGCCTCGGGCTGGGCGATACGCAGTATTTT.